This T cell receptor (beta chain) was documented in a study of blood T cell repertoires in COVID-19. Original processing notes: Reference gene primers were amplified, and this amplification served to estimate nucleated cell counts. Repertoires were generated with immunoSEQ multiplex PCR, while TCRdb's copy carries only in-frame clones and drops some. V and J calls and clone size are as listed in that table; D and trimming were resolved from the DNA. The profile shows around 150,000 clones, approximately 86% of them singletons. Germline CDR1 reads LGHDT; CDR2 reads YNNKEL (reference sequence). This CDR3 is 17 amino acids long. Germline trimming cut 4 bases from V and 1 base from J; bases unmatched to any gene: 12.

The receptor was isolated from a man between 65 and 80 years old with acute or convalescent COVID-19. The V and J genes are TRBV3-1 (or the pseudogene TRBV3-2) and TRBJ2-5; 7 bases match TRBD2. Sequencing was performed on peripheral blood. This chain's CDR3 is CASSPGRLSGPQETQYF. CDR3 coding DNA: TGTGCCAGCAGCCCAGGGCGGCTTAGCGGGCCCCAAGAGACCCAGTACTTC.